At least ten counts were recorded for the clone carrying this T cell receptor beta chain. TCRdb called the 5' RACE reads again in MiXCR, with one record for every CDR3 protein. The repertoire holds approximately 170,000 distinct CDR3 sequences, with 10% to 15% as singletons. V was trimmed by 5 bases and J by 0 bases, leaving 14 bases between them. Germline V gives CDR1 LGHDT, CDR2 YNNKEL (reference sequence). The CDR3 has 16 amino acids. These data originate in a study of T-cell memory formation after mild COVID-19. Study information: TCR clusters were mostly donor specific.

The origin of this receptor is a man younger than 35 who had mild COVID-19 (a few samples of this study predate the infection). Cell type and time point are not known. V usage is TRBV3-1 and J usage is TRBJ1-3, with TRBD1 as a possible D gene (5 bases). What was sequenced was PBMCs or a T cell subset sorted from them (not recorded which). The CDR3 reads CASSFTGQLSGNTIYF. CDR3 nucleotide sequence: TGTGCCAGCAGCTTTACAGGACAACTCTCTGGAAACACCATATATTTT.